Listed here are 12 T cell receptor beta chains from one sample, sequenced in a study of Graves' ophthalmopathy and Graves' hyperthyroidism. The TCR beta CDR3 regions underwent amplification from RNA transcripts. First-round RT-PCR employed HTBI primers, with a second-round multiplex PCR after it. TCRdb reprocessed the multiplex PCR reads with MiXCR, giving one entry per CDR3 protein. The table has over a million distinct CDR3 sequences, approximately 35% seen once. Sequenced: peripheral blood or thyroid tissue (not recorded which). The receptor set was obtained from an adult man with Graves' hyperthyroidism.

This clonotype was detected many times. The CDR3 loop is CASTGTASPLHF. The CDR3, as DNA: TGTGCCAGCACCGGGACAGCATCACCCCTCCACTTT. The V and J genes are TRBV12-3 or TRBV12-4 and TRBJ1-6; 7 bases are a match to TRBD1. The CDR3 loop spans 12 amino acids. Losses at the gene ends were 7 bases for V and 10 bases for J; bases not matched to a gene: 4.

Worth noting for this clonotype: The junction does not match germline at one end; this may be a read error. The chain has TRBV5-8 and TRBJ2-7; possible D gene TRBD2, 6 bases. This CDR3 has 16 residues. CDR1 and CDR2 (germline): SGHTS, YDEGEE. The CDR3 coding sequence is TGCGCCAGCAGCCAAGAGAGGAGGGGCGCACTTTACGAGCAGTACTTC. Its translation is CASSQERRGALYEQYF.

This clonotype occurred many times. This chain uses TRBV25-1 with TRBJ1-2, with no clear D. With 6 bases removed from V and 6 bases from J, the gap between germline ends came to 14 bases. This CDR3 spans 13 amino acids. Germline loops: CDR1 MGHDK, CDR2 SYGVNS. The CDR3 loop reads CASSEDQVHGYTF. The DNA of the CDR3 is TGTGCCAGCAGCGAGGATCAGGTTCATGGCTACACCTTC.

This clonotype was observed a few times. This chain connects TRBV4-2 to TRBJ2-6; 8 bases fit TRBD1. V trimming: 0 bases; J trimming: 3 bases; junction bases outside the gene matches: 7. Looked up from germline, CDR1 is LGHNA and CDR2 is YNFKEQ. This CDR3 contains 18 residues. The CDR3 spells CASSQDGQGVGGANVLTF. The CDR3 nucleotides are TGTGCCAGCAGCCAAGACGGACAGGGAGTTGGTGGGGCCAACGTCCTGACTTTC.

The chain links TRBV10-3 to TRBJ2-5, with D maybe TRBD1 (5 bases). The CDR3 covers 12 residues. Germline V gene sequence: CDR1 ENHRY, CDR2 SYGVKD. V was pared by 10 bases and J by 3 bases, with 12 bases between. Here the CDR3 reads CATERREETQYF. The CDR3 DNA follows: TGTGCCACCGAGCGCAGGGAAGAGACCCAGTACTTC.

The chain carries TRBV6-5 and TRBJ2-2; possible D gene TRBD2, 6 bases. CDR3 size: 13 residues. Germline loops: CDR1 MNHEY, CDR2 SVGAGI. The ends were cut back, 6 bases at V and 5 bases at J, with 10 bases in the middle. CDR3 nucleotides: TGTGCCAGCAGACTAGGACTAACCGGGGAGCTGTTTTTT. Translation: CASRLGLTGELFF.

Many counts were recorded for this clonotype. The CDR3 is CASSKPGTGVNTEAFF. The CDR3 DNA reads TGTGCCAGCAGTAAACCCGGGACAGGAGTGAACACTGAAGCTTTCTTT. The chain joins TRBV7-8 to TRBJ1-1, with 8 bases identical to TRBD1. With V trimmed by 6 bases and J by 0 bases, 9 bases remained unmatched. Per germline, CDR1 SGHVS and CDR2 FQNEAQ. The CDR3 totals 16 residues.

The chain is built from TRBV7-2 and TRBJ1-5; a possible D gene is TRBD1 (5 bases). Trimming took 5 bases from V and 8 from J, leaving 16 bases between them. Germline-derived CDR1 and CDR2 are SGHTA and FQGNSA. There are 14 residues in the CDR3. The CDR3 region is CASSGAGGAEPQHF. CDR3 DNA sequence: TGTGCCAGCAGCGGGGCGGGAGGCGCGGAGCCCCAGCATTTT.

This clonotype was detected once. This chain joins TRBV9 and TRBJ2-7, with D possibly called TRBD1 or TRBD2 (5 bases each). Trimming shortened V by 4 bases and J by 4 bases, and 15 bases separated the two germline ends. The length of the CDR3 is 14 residues. Germline V gene lookup returns CDR1 SGDLS and CDR2 YYNGEE. CDR3 nucleotides: TGTGCCAGCAGCCGTGGGACGGCTCAATACGAGCAGTACTTC. It is translated as CASSRGTAQYEQYF. Full variable domain (rest looked up from reference TRBV9 and TRBJ2-7): DSGVTQTPKHLITATGQRVTLRCSPRSGDLSVYWYQQSLDQGLQFLIQYYNGEERAKGNILERFSAQQFPDLHSELNLSSLELGDSALYFCASSRGTAQYEQYFGPGTRLTVT.

This clonotype was seen a handful of times. A read error may be the cause here, since a much bigger clone is one base away. V is TRBV2 and J is TRBJ1-1; possibly TRBD1 for D (6 bases). This CDR3 contains 15 residues. V gave up 6 bases and J gave up 2 bases, with 16 bases separating them. Germline loops: CDR1 SNHLY, CDR2 FYNNEI. Written as DNA, the CDR3 is TGTGCCAGCAGAGAGGGGGGGCGGGGTAACACTGAAGCTTTCTTT. Protein product: CASREGGRGNTEAFF.

This clonotype was observed a handful of times. The CDR3 coding sequence is TGCAGTGCTATGACGGAAGGCGGCAATCAGCCCCAGCATTTT. Protein: CSAMTEGGNQPQHF. The gene calls are TRBV20-1 and TRBJ1-5; D is undetermined. CDR1 DFQATT and CDR2 SNEGSKA come from the germline V gene (reference sequence). V gave up 4 bases and J gave up 2 bases, with 12 bases separating them. CDR3 length: 14 residues.

Notes on this clonotype: This may be a read error, as it is one base from a much larger clone. The J gene is TRBJ2-7, the V gene TRBV20-1, with 13 bases identical to TRBD2. Germline lookup yields CDR1 DFQATT and CDR2 SNEGSKA (reference sequence). CDR3 length equals 13 residues. CDR3 in amino acids: CSRLAGGLDEHYF. The CDR3 nucleotides are TGCAGTAGACTAGCGGGAGGTCTTGACGAGCATTACTTC.